The T cell receptor beta chain under discussion was sequenced for a study of cytomegalovirus exposure and HLA in healthy donors. Whole-study results and caveats: Accurate prediction of HLA-A and HLA-B alleles (for most subjects) was reportedly achieved from TCR beta sequences. Researchers had no immune exposure information except CMV serostatus available.

PCR primers comprised 60 Vbeta and 13 Jbeta primers. The table came from immunoSEQ multiplex PCR; TCRdb's copy has only in-frame clones and leaves some out. The sample lists 250,000 to 350,000 clones, 65% to 85% occurring once. Although they were nominally healthy when sampled, donors likely had unrecorded immune exposures. The ends lost 8 bases at V and 2 bases at J; junction bases unmatched: 5. There are 13 residues in the CDR3. From germline, CDR1 is MNHNY and CDR2 SVGAGI (reference sequence). A remark on this clone: Its target is not known.

The chain joins TRBV6-6 to TRBJ2-7; 8 positions match TRBD1. The sequenced sample consisted of PBMCs. This TCR was recovered from a female donor in good health and CMV-seronegative. CDR3 amino acids: CASSGQGPYEQYF. The DNA of the CDR3 is TGTGCCAGCTCCGGACAGGGCCCCTACGAGCAGTACTTC.